A selection of T cell receptor beta chains follows, all from one sample in a study of CD8+ T cells in alopecia areata. Only in-frame clones appear in the TCRdb table, and some are missing; sequencing was by immunoSEQ multiplex PCR. The data show about 160,000 clones, 55% to 75% seen once. Sequenced here: CD4+ T cells sorted from blood, sampled at week 4, from a patient treated with tofacitinib. These receptors originate from a human donor with alopecia areata. The CDR3 runs from the conserved cysteine through the conserved F or W. The D gene is left open where the match is weak. The size entry is marked missing in some rows and otherwise reads once, few, many or a size class.

D	size	V	J	CDR3	DNA
NA	NA	TRBV2	TRBJ1-6	CASSKDSSYNSPLHF	TGTGCCAGCAGTAAGGACAGCTCCTATAATTCACCCCTCCACTTT
NA	NA	TRBV29-1	TRBJ1-2	CSVDERGLANYGYTF	TGCAGCGTTGATGAGCGCGGATTAGCTAACTATGGCTACACCTTC
NA	NA	TRBV29-1	TRBJ1-2	CSVDSTYGYTF	TGCAGCGTTGACAGCACCTATGGCTACACCTTC
NA	NA	TRBV30	TRBJ2-2	CACTLWGSGELFF	TGTGCCTGTACCCTCTGGGGATCCGGGGAGCTGTTTTTT
NA	few	TRBV19	TRBJ1-2	CASSKDRDGNYGYTF	TGTGCCAGTAGTAAGGACAGAGACGGAAACTATGGCTACACCTTC
NA	NA	TRBV5-4	TRBJ2-7	CASSLDPWGGYEQYF	TGTGCCAGCAGCTTGGACCCCTGGGGCGGGTACGAGCAGTACTTC
TRBD2	few	TRBV4-2	TRBJ2-4	CASSQDGTSVIQYF	TGTGCCAGCAGCCAAGATGGGACTAGCGTCATTCAGTACTTC
NA	NA	TRBV30	TRBJ1-5	CAWSPGSGGNQPQHF	TGTGCCTGGAGCCCGGGGTCGGGCGGCAATCAGCCCCAGCATTTT
NA	NA	TRBV11-2	TRBJ2-1	CASSSELLRYNEQFF	TGTGCCAGCAGCTCCGAACTCCTGAGATACAATGAGCAGTTCTTC
NA	NA	TRBV9	TRBJ1-6	CASSVGPGGNSPLHF	TGTGCCAGCAGCGTGGGGCCCGGCGGGAATTCACCCCTCCACTTT
NA	NA	TRBV30	TRBJ2-5	CAWGGAVRGTQYF	TGTGCCTGGGGGGGGGCAGTCCGAGGGACCCAGTACTTC
NA	once	TRBV30	TRBJ2-7	CAWSEGIAYEQYF	TGTGCCTGGAGTGAGGGGATAGCCTACGAGCAGTACTTC
TRBD1	NA	TRBV27	TRBJ2-5	CASSFTGGETQYF	TGTGCCAGCAGTTTCACAGGGGGCGAGACCCAGTACTTC
TRBD1	NA	TRBV29-1	TRBJ2-7	CSVEVGTGTSYEQYF	TGCAGCGTTGAAGTTGGGACAGGGACTTCCTACGAGCAGTACTTC
TRBD1	NA	TRBV27	TRBJ1-2	CASSLLGQGSHGYTF	TGTGCCAGCAGTCTATTAGGACAGGGATCACATGGCTACACCTTC
NA	NA	TRBV6-6	TRBJ1-2	CASGSPGMDYGYTF	TGTGCCAGCGGAAGTCCGGGGATGGACTATGGCTACACCTTC
NA	NA	TRBV29-1	TRBJ2-1	CSANPDLNSYNEQFF	TGCAGCGCGAACCCGGACTTAAACTCCTACAATGAGCAGTTCTTC
NA	NA	TRBV29-1	TRBJ1-1	CSVVRNTEAFF	TGCAGCGTTGTGCGTAACACTGAAGCTTTCTTT
NA	few	TRBV29-1	TRBJ2-3	CSALGFFTDTQYF	TGCAGCGCCCTCGGGTTTTTCACAGATACGCAGTATTTT
NA	NA	TRBV11-2	TRBJ2-7	CASSPGPPKYEQYF	TGTGCCAGCAGCCCCGGGCCTCCCAAATACGAGCAGTACTTC
NA	NA	TRBV29-1	TRBJ2-3	CSAPVVDTQYF	TGCAGCGCCCCGGTTGTGGATACGCAGTATTTT
NA	NA	TRBV9	TRBJ2-3	CASSVEGASSDTQYF	TGTGCCAGCAGCGTAGAAGGGGCTTCCTCCGATACGCAGTATTTT
NA	NA	TRBV30	TRBJ2-2	CATETVNTGELFF	TGTGCCACAGAGACAGTTAACACCGGGGAGCTGTTTTTT
NA	NA	TRBV30	TRBJ1-1	CAWSPMANTEAFF	TGTGCCTGGAGTCCTATGGCGAACACTGAAGCTTTCTTT
TRBD2	NA	TRBV7-9	TRBJ2-1	CASSLAGVGGMSSYNEQFF	TGTGCCAGCAGCCTCGCGGGGGTCGGAGGGATGAGCTCCTACAATGAGCAGTTCTTC
NA	NA	TRBV18	TRBJ1-5	CASSSAGLQPQHF	TGTGCCAGCTCATCCGCAGGGTTGCAGCCCCAGCATTTT
NA	NA	TRBV29-1	TRBJ2-1	CSATDPNPDEQFF	TGCAGCGCCACAGACCCCAATCCGGATGAGCAGTTCTTC
NA	NA	TRBV5-4	TRBJ2-5	CASSRPFGTQYF	TGTGCCAGCAGCCGCCCTTTCGGGACCCAGTACTTC
TRBD2	NA	TRBV29-1	TRBJ2-1	CSVTGLAAYNEQFF	TGCAGCGTTACTGGACTAGCGGCCTACAATGAGCAGTTCTTC
NA	NA	TRBV4-3	TRBJ2-7	CASSQDVRGSGPYEQYF	TGCGCCAGCAGCCAAGATGTTAGGGGCTCTGGTCCGTACGAGCAGTACTTC
NA	once	TRBV10-3	TRBJ1-1	CAISESYLGYETFF	TGTGCCATCAGTGAGTCATATCTAGGGTATGAAACTTTCTTT
NA	NA	TRBV7-3	TRBJ1-2	CASSLVVRAVYGYTF	TGTGCCAGCAGCTTAGTCGTCAGGGCGGTTTATGGCTACACCTTC
TRBD1	NA	TRBV2	TRBJ1-2	CASSSGGRDYGYTF	TGTGCCAGCAGTTCAGGGGGTCGCGACTATGGCTACACCTTC
NA	NA	TRBV5-1	TRBJ2-3	CASSLRWGDTQYF	TGCGCCAGCAGCTTGCGATGGGGGGATACGCAGTATTTT
NA	NA	TRBV7-9	TRBJ1-1	CASSLIPQRTEAFF	TGTGCCAGCAGCTTAATCCCTCAGCGGACTGAAGCTTTCTTT
NA	NA	TRBV29-1	TRBJ1-1	CSVEAGRVDTEAFF	TGCAGCGTTGAAGCAGGGAGGGTGGACACTGAAGCTTTCTTT
NA	few	TRBV29-1	TRBJ2-5	CSVGQETQYF	TGCAGCGTAGGACAAGAGACCCAGTACTTC
NA	few	TRBV19	TRBJ2-3	CASSTTATTDTQYF	TGTGCCAGTAGTACGACAGCAACAACAGATACGCAGTATTTT
TRBD2	NA	TRBV5-1	TRBJ2-1	CASSQGTSGGDEQFF	TGCGCCAGCTCTCAGGGGACTAGCGGAGGCGATGAGCAGTTCTTC